The sequence of this TCR beta chain was determined in a study of human T cells and chemical hapten exposure (dated by TCRdb to the early 2020s). For the study in its entirety: Libraries were pooled for sequencing, and per-sample TCR yields varied mainly because of small differences in library volumes within the pool. For every blood RNA sample, sequencing covered both the TCR alpha and TCR beta chains. Peripheral blood TCR repertoire changes were tracked in vivo in alopecia patients during primary and secondary sensitization to the hapten diphenylcyclopropenone (DPC). Study-wide findings and limitations: Repeated subsampling changed both the strength of the expansion versus patch-test correlation and the threshold at which that correlation became significant. The number of TCRs above 1 in 1000 frequency did not change with DPC sensitization; there was no evidence of global repertoire structure alterations.

This clonotype was seen a handful of times. No antigen is known for it. It has no much larger one-base neighbor in the sample; base qualities were not kept. The time point label of this sample denotes: healthy volunteer bleed at 2 weeks. Total RNA was extracted from unfractionated whole blood collected in Tempus Blood RNA tubes. Four to six healthy volunteers were used as TCR sequencing controls and were bled at day 0, 2 weeks and 6 weeks. The protocol used for the library was RACE. The sequencing machine was a NextSeq 500. During library preparation, unique molecular identifiers were attached to individual cDNA molecules so that TCRs could be counted in a quantitative, reproducible way. The paper's data handling went like this. A median of around 100,000 TCRs per sample was observed, with a range of roughly 20,000 to 750,000. The Decombinator software suite was used to annotate the V, J and CDR3 of the TCR reads. To make PS versus PT1 abundance plots, every sample was subsampled to the same number of TCRs (28,000). TCRs were defined as expanded if absent before sensitization and observed at least eight times at the 2-week time point. TCRdb reworked the public reads: Q25 trimming with fastp, MiXCR clone assembly, productive beta chains retained. Each CDR3 protein gets just one entry, which takes the most common genes and DNA from the rows behind it. The V and J calls and clone size come from TCRdb's table, not from the authors' own analysis. The sample table contains 130,000 or so distinct CDR3 sequences; only one count was recorded for about 9% of them. The top ten clones comprise 1.5% to 2% of the sample.

Deletion took 2 bases off V and 5 bases off J, with a span of 13 bases between the germline ends. The CDR3, from cysteine to phenylalanine, totals 15 residues. This entry keeps only the CDR3 DNA: 45 bases, framed from base 1. This clonotype was obtained from a male donor in good health. Some clones in this sample may be carry-over from other donors' samples. Sequencing was carried out using whole blood. The chain is made from TRBV12-3 or TRBV12-4 and TRBJ2-1; a tentative D call is TRBD2 (5 bases match). The DNA sequence is given as TGTGCCAGCAGTTTAACTGGTGGGAGCGACAATGAGCAGTTCTTC. This gives the protein CASSLTGGSDNEQFF.